Sequencing of this T cell receptor (beta chain) was carried out in a study of neurological immune-mediated disorders. Study results and limitations: It was HTLV-1-associated myelopathy that showed the most TCR clonal expansion, while multiple sclerosis showed the least, falling below healthy controls.

CDR3 length equals 15 residues. V was clipped by 6 bases and J by 2 bases; unmatched bases: 8. Germline-derived CDR1 and CDR2 are LNHNV and YYDKDF (reference sequence). TCRdb reprocessed the 5' RACE reads via MiXCR and lists one record per CDR3 protein. Seen here are 78,000 or so distinct CDR3 sequences, less than 5.5% observed once, and the top ten hold 2% to 2.5%. This clonotype was picked up many times. Antigen: not known. V is TRBV15 and J is TRBJ2-3, with TRBD2 matching over 7 bases. The sequence derives from a woman in her twenties or thirties with multiple sclerosis. Sequencing was carried out using PBMCs. CDR3 DNA sequence: TGTGCCACCAGGTACGGACTAGACCTCACAGATACGCAGTATTTT. Amino acids: CATRYGLDLTDTQYF. Full variable domain (outside the CDR3, taken from reference TRBV15 and TRBJ2-3): DAMVIQNPRYQVTQFGKPVTLSCSQTLNHNVMYWYQQKSSQAPKLLFHYYDKDFNNEADTPDNFQSRRPNTSFCFLDIRSPGLGDTAMYLCATRYGLDLTDTQYFGPGTRLTVL.